The entry below describes one T cell receptor (beta chain). Antigen: not known. TCRdb reprocessed the PCR reads with MiXCR, giving one entry per CDR3 protein. The sample yields around 9,000 distinct CDR3 sequences, about 51% seen once. The CDR3 covers 14 residues. In germline, CDR1 is MNHNS, CDR2 SASEGT. The J segment lost 7 bases and the V segment lost 6 bases, leaving 4 bases of the junction unmatched. The time point was: after preoperative PTX-NDP chemotherapy. Preoperative chemotherapy with paclitaxel-nedaplatin was given to patients before surgery. The record originates from a study of esophageal squamous cell carcinoma under preoperative chemotherapy. Whole-study findings and limits: Clonal contraction, more than amplification, hit abundant clones after paclitaxel-nedaplatin. After chemotherapy, TCR diversity rose significantly in peripheral T cells but not in tumor-infiltrating lymphocytes. After treatment, tumor-infiltrating lymphocytes apparently came partly from blood T cells.

The clonotype comes from a human donor with esophageal squamous cell carcinoma. The donor label of this sample is uncertain. The sample here was taken from a patient given preoperative chemotherapy. This chain connects TRBV6-1 to TRBJ2-2; 11 bases map to TRBD1. This CDR3 is CASSGQGAVGELFF. In DNA form, the CDR3 reads TGTGCCAGCAGCGGACAGGGGGCCGTCGGGGAGCTGTTTTTT.